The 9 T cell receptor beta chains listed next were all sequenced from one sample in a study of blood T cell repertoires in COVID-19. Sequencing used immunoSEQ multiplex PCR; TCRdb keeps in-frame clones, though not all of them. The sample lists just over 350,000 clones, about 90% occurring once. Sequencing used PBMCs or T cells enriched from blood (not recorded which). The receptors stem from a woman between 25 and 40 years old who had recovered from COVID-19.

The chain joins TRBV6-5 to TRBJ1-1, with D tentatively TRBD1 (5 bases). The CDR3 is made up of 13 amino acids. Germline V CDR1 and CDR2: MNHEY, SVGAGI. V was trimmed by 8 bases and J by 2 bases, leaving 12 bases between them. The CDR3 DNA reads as TGTGCCAGCTTTGGCAGGGCAAACACTGAAGCTTTCTTT. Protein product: CASFGRANTEAFF.

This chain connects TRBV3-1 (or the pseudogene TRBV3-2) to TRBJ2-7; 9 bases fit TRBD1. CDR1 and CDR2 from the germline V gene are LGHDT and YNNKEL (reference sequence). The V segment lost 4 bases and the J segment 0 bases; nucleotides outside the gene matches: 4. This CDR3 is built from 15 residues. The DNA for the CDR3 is TGTGCCAGCAGCCCGGGACAGGGAGGCTCCTACGAGCAGTACTTC. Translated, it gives CASSPGQGGSYEQYF.

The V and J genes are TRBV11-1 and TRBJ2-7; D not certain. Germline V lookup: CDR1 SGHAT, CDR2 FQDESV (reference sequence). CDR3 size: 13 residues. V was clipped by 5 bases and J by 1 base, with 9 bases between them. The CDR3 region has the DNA TGTGCCAGCAGCGCCCTAACGTCCTACGAGCAGTACTTC. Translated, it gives CASSALTSYEQYF.

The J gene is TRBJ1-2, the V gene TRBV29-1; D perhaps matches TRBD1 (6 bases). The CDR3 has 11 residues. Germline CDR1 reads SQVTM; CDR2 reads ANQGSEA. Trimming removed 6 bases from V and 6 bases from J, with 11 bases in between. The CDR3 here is CSVLGGDGYTF. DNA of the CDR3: TGCAGCGTCCTAGGGGGGGATGGCTACACCTTC.

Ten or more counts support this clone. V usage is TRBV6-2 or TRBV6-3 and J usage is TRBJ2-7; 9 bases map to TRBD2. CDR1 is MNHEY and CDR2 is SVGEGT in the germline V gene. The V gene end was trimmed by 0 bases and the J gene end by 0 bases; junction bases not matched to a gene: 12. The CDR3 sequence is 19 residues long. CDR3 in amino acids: CASSYSIRGTSQVSYEQYF. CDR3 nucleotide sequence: TGTGCCAGCAGTTACTCGATTAGGGGGACTAGCCAAGTCTCCTACGAGCAGTACTTC.

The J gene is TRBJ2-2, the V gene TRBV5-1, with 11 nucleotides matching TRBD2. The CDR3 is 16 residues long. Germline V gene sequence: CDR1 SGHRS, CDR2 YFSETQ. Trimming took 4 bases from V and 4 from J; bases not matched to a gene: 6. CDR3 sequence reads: CASSLTSGGGTGELFF. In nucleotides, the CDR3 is TGCGCCAGCAGCCTAACTAGCGGGGGAGGCACCGGGGAGCTGTTTTTT. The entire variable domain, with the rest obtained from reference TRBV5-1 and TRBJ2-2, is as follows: KAGVTQTPRYLIKTRGQQVTLSCSPISGHRSVSWYQQTPGQGLQFLFEYFSETQRNKGNFPGRFSGRQFSNSRSEMNVSTLELGDSALYLCASSLTSGGGTGELFFGEGSRLTVL.

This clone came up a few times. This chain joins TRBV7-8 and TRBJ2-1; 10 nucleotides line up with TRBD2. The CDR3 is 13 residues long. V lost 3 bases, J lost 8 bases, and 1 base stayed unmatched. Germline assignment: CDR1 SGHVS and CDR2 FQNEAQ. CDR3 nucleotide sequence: TGTGCCAGCAGCTTTACTAGCGGGGATGAGCAGTTCTTC. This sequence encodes CASSFTSGDEQFF. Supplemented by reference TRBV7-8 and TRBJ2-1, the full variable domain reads GAGVSQSPRYKVAKRGQDVALRCDPISGHVSLFWYQQALGQGPEFLTYFQNEAQLDKSGLPSDRFFAERPEGSVSTLKIQRTQQEDSAVYLCASSFTSGDEQFFGPGTRLTVL.

The CDR3 region is CASSLGNRESEQFF. CDR3 nucleotides: TGCGCCAGCAGCTTGGGAAACAGGGAGAGTGAGCAGTTCTTC. The gene calls are TRBV5-1 and TRBJ2-1; maybe TRBD1 (6 bases). Germline V gives CDR1 SGHRS, CDR2 YFSETQ. Trimming removed 0 bases at V and 9 bases at J, with 13 bases between. The CDR3 runs to 14 residues.

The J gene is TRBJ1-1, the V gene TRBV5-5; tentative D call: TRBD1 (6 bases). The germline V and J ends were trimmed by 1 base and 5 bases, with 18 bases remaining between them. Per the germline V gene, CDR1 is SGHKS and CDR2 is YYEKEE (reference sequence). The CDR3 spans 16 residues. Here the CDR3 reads CASSLWGLTGMTEAFF. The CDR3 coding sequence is TGTGCCAGCAGCTTGTGGGGTCTAACAGGGATGACTGAAGCTTTCTTT.